This entry lists 18 T cell receptor beta chains sequenced from one sample in a study of T cell responses to AZD1222 COVID-19 vaccine (dated by TCRdb to about 2021). The time point label for this specimen denotes: about 28 days (+/-7) after the second vaccine dose. Libraries came from the immunoSEQ multiplex PCR assay. Not all clones reach the TCRdb copy of this immuneACCESS table, which keeps in-frame sequences only. Checked studies attribute under half of the gap to unresolved V genes and leave the rest unexplained. The table for this sample lists 130,000 to 150,000 clones; 70% to 90% of them were counted only once. The ten largest clonotypes hold approximately 5% of the sample. The material was peripheral blood, obtained 28 days after the second AZD1222 dose. These receptors all stem from an adult who received the AZD1222 COVID-19 vaccine.

The rearrangement uses TRBV3-1 (or the pseudogene TRBV3-2) and TRBJ1-3, with no clear D. CDR3 length: 15 amino acids. The germline V gene encodes CDR1 LGHDT and CDR2 YNNKEL (reference sequence). V lost 3 bases, J lost 2 bases, and 11 bases lay in between. The CDR3 reads CASSQGSTTGNTIYF. In DNA form, the CDR3 reads TGTGCCAGCAGCCAGGGGAGTACCACTGGAAACACCATATATTTT.

The J gene is TRBJ1-2, the V gene TRBV11-2; a possible D gene is TRBD1 (6 bases). Trimming took 3 bases from V and 7 from J, leaving 15 bases between them. The germline V gene has CDR1 SGHAT and CDR2 FQNNGV. CDR3 length: 14 residues. In DNA, the CDR3 is TGTGCCAGCAGCTTGGGGGCCGGGATCGGTGGCTACACCTTC. Encoded protein: CASSLGAGIGGYTF.

The chain recombines TRBV5-1 with TRBJ2-7; 7 nucleotides match TRBD1. The J segment lost 5 bases and the V segment lost 0 bases, leaving 5 bases of the junction unmatched. Germline assignment: CDR1 SGHRS and CDR2 YFSETQ. This CDR3 contains 14 residues. The CDR3 region has the DNA TGCGCCAGCAGCTTGGGACAGGGCGTCAACGAGCAGTACTTC. This gives the protein CASSLGQGVNEQYF.

This clone was seen more than once but under ten times. J is TRBJ2-1 and V is TRBV7-9; weak D call: TRBD2 (5 bases). This CDR3 region has 15 residues. Trimming shortened V by 5 bases and J by 2 bases, and 13 bases separated the two germline ends. Germline V CDR1 and CDR2: SEHNR, FQNEAQ (reference sequence). The DNA for the CDR3 is TGTGCCAGCAGCGCCCCTACGAGGGCCTACAATGAGCAGTTCTTC. This encodes CASSAPTRAYNEQFF.

This clone showed up just once. V gene TRBV11-1 combines with J gene TRBJ2-5; TRBD1 matches at 7 bases. Germline CDR1 SGHAT, CDR2 FQDESV (reference sequence). The V segment lost 6 bases and the J segment 5 bases; nucleotides outside the gene matches: 9. The CDR3 totals 14 residues. The CDR3 loop reads CASRNTGVFETQYF. The CDR3 nucleotides read TGTGCCAGCAGGAATACAGGGGTTTTTGAGACCCAGTACTTC.

This clone was counted once. The rearrangement uses TRBV3-1 (or the pseudogene TRBV3-2) and TRBJ2-7, with 10 bases fitting TRBD2. Germline trimming cut 6 bases from V and 3 bases from J; bases unmatched to any gene: 5. Looked up from germline, CDR1 is LGHDT and CDR2 is YNNKEL (reference sequence). The CDR3 runs to 14 residues. CDR3 in amino acids: CASSPGTSVYEQYF. For the CDR3, the DNA is TGTGCCAGCAGTCCCGGGACTAGCGTCTACGAGCAGTACTTC.

The chain links TRBV18 to TRBJ1-5; D gene unclear. The V gene lost 0 bases and the J gene lost 0 bases, with 12 bases spanning the gap. This CDR3 is 17 amino acids long. Germline V gives CDR1 KGHSH, CDR2 LQKENI. CDR3 loop: CASSPPNSPYSNQPQHF. The CDR3 nucleotides read TGTGCCAGCTCACCACCGAATAGCCCGTATAGCAATCAGCCCCAGCATTTT.

The rearrangement uses TRBV5-1 and TRBJ1-2, with D unresolved. Trimming cost V 4 bases and J 3 bases, with 16 bases left between them. The CDR3 length is 15 residues. The germline V gene has CDR1 SGHRS and CDR2 YFSETQ. The CDR3 DNA follows: TGCGCCAGCAGCCTCGACAACCCAAGGGACTATGGCTACACCTTC. It encodes CASSLDNPRDYGYTF.

The V and J genes are TRBV3-1 (or the pseudogene TRBV3-2) and TRBJ2-1; 9 nucleotides align to TRBD1. J was trimmed by 4 bases and V by 0 bases; bases with no gene match: 7. CDR3 length equals 17 residues. Per the germline V gene, CDR1 is LGHDT and CDR2 is YNNKEL (reference sequence). CDR3 sequence: CASSQEVLGQGYNEQFF. CDR3 in DNA: TGTGCCAGCAGCCAAGAAGTGTTAGGACAGGGGTACAATGAGCAGTTCTTC.

The V call is TRBV5-5, the J call TRBJ1-3, with D hard to call. The CDR3 sequence is 14 residues long. CDR1 SGHKS and CDR2 YYEKEE come from the germline V gene (reference sequence). The V end was cut by 2 bases, the J end by 0 bases, with 6 bases between. The CDR3 sequence: CASSLYNSGNTIYF. The DNA for the CDR3 is TGTGCCAGCAGCTTATACAACTCTGGAAACACCATATATTTT.

The rearrangement links TRBV19 to TRBJ1-3; D uncertain. Trimming removed 9 bases at V and 5 bases at J, with 8 bases between. Germline CDR1 and CDR2: LNHDA and SQIVND (reference sequence). The CDR3 contains 11 residues. The CDR3 reads CASGERNTIYF. CDR3 in DNA: TGTGCCAGCGGCGAGAGAAACACCATATATTTT.

This clone was seen a handful of times. This chain links TRBV7-2 with TRBJ2-7, with D uncertain. The germline CDR1 and CDR2 sequences are SGHTA and FQGNSA. V dropped 0 bases and J dropped 4 bases, with 7 bases sitting between them. The CDR3 length is 13 residues. The CDR3 here is CASSLADRYEQYF. CDR3 bases: TGTGCCAGCAGCTTAGCGGACCGATACGAGCAGTACTTC.

This clone has just a few counts. V usage is TRBV2 and J usage is TRBJ2-3; TRBD1 aligns across 8 bases. With V trimmed by 7 bases and J by 5 bases, 14 bases remained unmatched. CDR3 length: 16 amino acids. Germline CDR1 reads SNHLY; CDR2 reads FYNNEI. The CDR3 nucleotides read TGTGCCAGCAACGATCTTGACAGGGGCGTTGAAGATACGCAGTATTTT. Protein product: CASNDLDRGVEDTQYF. Looking up the rest from reference TRBV2 and TRBJ2-3 gives the full variable domain: EPEVTQTPSHQVTQMGQEVILRCVPISNHLYFYWYRQILGQKVEFLVSFYNNEISEKSEIFDDQFSVERPDGSNFTLKIRSTKLEDSAMYFCASNDLDRGVEDTQYFGPGTRLTVL.

V usage is TRBV29-1 and J usage is TRBJ2-3, with D unclear. The CDR3 covers 14 residues. V lost 3 bases to trimming and J lost 6 bases, with 16 bases between them. Looked up from germline, CDR1 is SQVTM and CDR2 is ANQGSEA. CDR3 DNA sequence: TGCAGCGTTGATTCCTTTCCCGAAGCGGATACGCAGTATTTT. Its protein is CSVDSFPEADTQYF.

The chain joins TRBV29-1 to TRBJ1-5; a weak D match, TRBD1 (6 bases). V was clipped by 7 bases and J by 1 base, with 14 bases between them. Germline CDR1 is SQVTM and CDR2 is ANQGSEA. The CDR3 has 14 residues. The CDR3 is CSAMTGSSNQPQHF. The CDR3 region has the DNA TGCAGCGCCATGACAGGATCGAGCAATCAGCCCCAGCATTTT.

The chain links TRBV18 to TRBJ1-1, with 9 bases lining up with TRBD1. J gave up 5 bases and V 3 bases, and 13 bases lay outside the gene matches. CDR3 length: 17 residues. Looked up from germline, CDR1 is KGHSH and CDR2 is LQKENI. The CDR3 reads CASSPQGTGGSNTEAFF. CDR3 nucleotide sequence: TGTGCCAGCTCACCTCAGGGCACAGGGGGCAGTAATACTGAAGCTTTCTTT.

This clone was seen a handful of times. Other nucleotide sequences from this sample produce the same CDR3. Written as DNA, the CDR3 is TGCGCCAGCAGCCTGGGACTAGCGGAAAGCACAGATACGCAGTATTTT. The encoded protein is CASSLGLAESTDTQYF. The chain links TRBV5-1 to TRBJ2-3, with 11 bases aligning to TRBD2. Per the germline V gene, CDR1 is SGHRS and CDR2 is YFSETQ. This CDR3 has 16 amino acids. J gave up 0 bases and V 4 bases, and 4 bases lay outside the gene matches.

Written as DNA, the CDR3 is TGTGCCAGCAGCCAAGTGGGTTTCCAGCCCCAGCATTTT. Protein sequence: CASSQVGFQPQHF. This sequence joins TRBV3-1 (or the pseudogene TRBV3-2) and TRBJ1-5; D unclear. This CDR3 comprises 13 residues. The germline V gene has CDR1 LGHDT and CDR2 YNNKEL (reference sequence). V dropped 1 base and J dropped 7 bases, with 8 bases sitting between them.